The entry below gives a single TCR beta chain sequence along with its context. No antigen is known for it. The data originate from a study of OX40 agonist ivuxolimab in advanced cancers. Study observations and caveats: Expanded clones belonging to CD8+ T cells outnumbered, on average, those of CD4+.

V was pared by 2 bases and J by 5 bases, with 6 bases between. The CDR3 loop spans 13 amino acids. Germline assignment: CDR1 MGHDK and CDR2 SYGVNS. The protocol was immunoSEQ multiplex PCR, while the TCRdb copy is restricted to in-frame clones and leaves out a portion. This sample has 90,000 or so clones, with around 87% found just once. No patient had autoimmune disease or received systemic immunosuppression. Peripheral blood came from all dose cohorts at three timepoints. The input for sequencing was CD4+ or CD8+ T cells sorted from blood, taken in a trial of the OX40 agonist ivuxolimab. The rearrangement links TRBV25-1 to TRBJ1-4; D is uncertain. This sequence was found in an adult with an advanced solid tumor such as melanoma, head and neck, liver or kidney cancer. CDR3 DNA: TGTGCCAGCAGTGAAGTTTTAAATGAAAAACTGTTTTTT. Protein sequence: CASSEVLNEKLFF.